Following are 32 T cell receptor beta chains from one sample sequenced in a study of prognosis after radiotherapy for stage I lung cancer. Genomic DNA provided the template from which TCR beta CDR3 was amplified by two-round multiplex PCR. Initially, in first-round PCR, primers specific to each TRBV and TRBJ gene were used. Each CDR3 protein is one row after TCRdb ran MiXCR on the multiplex PCR reads. Of some 36,000 distinct CDR3 sequences listed, 24% are singletons. Sequenced material: PBMCs, taken before or after stereotactic body radiation therapy (not recorded which). The receptors were sampled from a donor at least 50 years old with non-small cell lung cancer.

This clonotype was observed many times. The chain has TRBV5-1 and TRBJ2-7, with 7 bases that match TRBD1. V was clipped by 3 bases and J by 1 base; unmatched bases: 13. In germline, CDR1 is SGHRS, CDR2 YFSETQ. This CDR3 is 17 amino acids long. The chain's CDR3 is CASSSHPGQIVSYEQYF. The CDR3 DNA is TGCGCCAGCAGCTCGCACCCGGGACAGATCGTTTCCTACGAGCAGTACTTC.

Note on this clonotype: A much larger clonotype is one base distant, so this may be a read error. The chain couples TRBV2 to TRBJ2-4; the D is unclear. This CDR3 is 10 amino acids long. Per the germline V gene, CDR1 is SNHLY and CDR2 is FYNNEI. Trimming cost V 6 bases and J 10 bases, with 7 bases left between them. The CDR3 bases are TGTGCCAGCAGGGGGTATATTCAGTACTTC. Translating gives CASRGYIQYF.

As regards this clonotype: A read error may be the cause here, since a much bigger clone is one base away. V usage is TRBV10-3 and J usage is TRBJ1-4, with D uncertain. Trimming shortened V by 3 bases and J by 5 bases, and 13 bases separated the two germline ends. The CDR3 extends over 15 amino acids. Germline assignment: CDR1 ENHRY and CDR2 SYGVKD. CDR3 protein: CAISDDMGLNEKLFF. The DNA of the CDR3 is TGTGCCATCAGTGATGACATGGGCCTCAATGAAAAACTGTTTTTT.

This clonotype showed up just a few times. This may stem from a read error, because a much larger clone lies one nucleotide away. The CDR3 protein is CASSLDLGGETQYF. CDR3 coding DNA: TGTGCCAGCAGCTTGGACCTCGGGGGAGAGACCCAGTACTTC. The genes are TRBV13 and TRBJ2-5; the D gene is possibly TRBD2 (6 bases). From germline, CDR1 is PRHDT and CDR2 FYEKMQ (reference sequence). The CDR3 length is 14 residues. V lost 3 bases and J 4 bases, leaving 12 bases between the germline ends.

This clonotype was observed many times. The chain is built from TRBV3-1 and TRBJ2-1; 9 nucleotides agree with TRBD2. The CDR3 loop spans 14 amino acids. J lost 16 bases, V lost 1 base, and 11 bases had no gene match. Per the germline V gene, CDR1 is LGHDT and CDR2 is YNNKEL (reference sequence). The CDR3 DNA follows: TGTGCCAGCAGCCAAGGTGCCCCCGGGACTAGCTACTTCTTC. This encodes CASSQGAPGTSYFF.

About this clonotype itself: With a far larger clone one base away, a read error is the likely cause. The J gene is TRBJ1-4, the V gene TRBV6-5; the match to TRBD1 covers 9 bases. CDR1 and CDR2 (germline): MNHEY, SVGAGI. The CDR3 totals 15 residues. The CDR3 DNA is TGTACCAGCAGTTCAAACAGGGGGCGTGATGAAAAACTGTTTTTT. Its translation: CTSSSNRGRDEKLFF.

The table lists this clonotype with many counts. The chain couples TRBV6-5 to TRBJ2-7, with 7 bases lining up with TRBD1. The V and J ends lost 2 bases and 9 bases, in that order; junction bases with no gene match: 1. CDR3 length equals 11 residues. CDR1 is MNHEY and CDR2 is SVGAGI in the germline V gene. The CDR3 nucleotides read TGTGCCAGCAGTTACGGGACAGCGCAGTACTTC. Amino acids: CASSYGTAQYF.

This clonotype occurred many times. The chain combines TRBV28 with TRBJ2-3; the match to TRBD1 covers 10 bases. Trimming removed 6 bases from V and 3 bases from J; junction bases left unmatched: 6. This CDR3 comprises 15 residues. Per germline, CDR1 MDHEN and CDR2 SYDVKM. The CDR3, as DNA: TGTGCCAGCAGGGCATGGGACAGGGGTACAGATACGCAGTATTTT. It codes for CASRAWDRGTDTQYF.

This clonotype has ten or more counts. CDR3 sequence reads: CASSRTGKSTDTQYF. The CDR3 DNA sequence: TGTGCCAGCAGCCGTACAGGGAAAAGCACAGATACGCAGTATTTT. The chain combines TRBV5-6 with TRBJ2-3, with a tentative D call TRBD1 (6 bases). The CDR3 extends over 15 amino acids. The germline V and J ends were trimmed by 4 bases and 0 bases, with 12 bases remaining between them. The germline gives CDR1 SGHDT, CDR2 YYEEEE.

Concerning this clonotype itself: A much larger clone differs by one base, so this may be a read error. J is TRBJ1-1 and V is TRBV4-1; no reliable D call. Germline CDR1 is MGHRA and CDR2 is YSYEKL. The CDR3 consists of 11 residues. The CDR3 nucleotides read TGCACCAGCAGCCCCGGTAATGAAGCTTTCTTT. Its protein is CTSSPGNEAFF.

This clonotype was seen many times. CDR3 sequence: CASSYLQGGEQYF. In DNA form, the CDR3 reads TGTGCCAGCAGTTACTTACAGGGGGGCGAGCAGTACTTC. The V call is TRBV7-3, the J call TRBJ2-7, with TRBD1 identical over 8 bases. From germline, CDR1 is SGHTA and CDR2 FQGTGA. This CDR3 spans 13 amino acids. With V trimmed by 6 bases and J by 6 bases, 7 bases remained unmatched. Complete variable domain (other parts from reference TRBV7-3 and TRBJ2-7): GAGVSQTPSNKVTEKGKYVELRCDPISGHTALYWYRQSLGQGPEFLIYFQGTGAADDSGLPNDRFFAVRPEGSVSTLKIQRTERGDSAVYLCASSYLQGGEQYFGPGTRLTVT.

This clonotype was counted many times. The rearrangement links TRBV7-8 to TRBJ1-4, with 7 bases lining up with TRBD1. The CDR3 contains 16 residues. CDR1 is SGHVS and CDR2 is FQNEAQ in the germline V gene. V dropped 5 bases and J dropped 8; count of bases not matched to a gene: 14. The CDR3 here is CASSLPTGTAREKLFF. The CDR3 DNA reads TGTGCCAGCAGCCTGCCTACCGGGACAGCGAGGGAAAAACTGTTTTTT.

This clonotype was picked up many times. This chain links TRBV12-3 or TRBV12-4 with TRBJ2-1, with 12 bases that match TRBD2. The ends lost 5 bases at V and 6 bases at J; junction bases unmatched: 5. The CDR3 is 15 amino acids. CDR3 sequence: CASSGETSGSNEQFF. CDR3 nucleotide sequence: TGTGCCAGCAGTGGCGAGACTAGCGGGAGCAATGAGCAGTTCTTC.

As to this clonotype: A read error is possible here, since a much larger clone lies one base away. The chain carries TRBV3-1 and TRBJ2-7; TRBD1 agrees at 9 bases. Germline values: CDR1 LGHDT, CDR2 YNNKEL (reference sequence). This CDR3 is built from 13 residues. CDR3 region: CAISQWTGDEQYF. CDR3 nucleotide sequence: TGTGCCATCAGCCAATGGACAGGGGACGAGCAGTACTTC.

This clonotype was seen ten or more times. The chain carries TRBV2 and TRBJ2-2; weak D call: TRBD2 (5 bases). Germline V CDR1 and CDR2: SNHLY, FYNNEI. The CDR3 sequence is 13 residues long. Trimming removed 6 bases from V and 7 bases from J, with 12 bases in between. CDR3 sequence (DNA): TGTGCCAGCAGGCCGCTTCGGGGCGGGGAGCTGTTTTTT. It translates to CASRPLRGGELFF.

This clonotype was detected many times. The J gene is TRBJ1-2, the V gene TRBV28; 8 bases line up with TRBD1. After removal of 1 base from V and 8 bases from J, the junction contained 18 bases not matched to a gene. Looked up from germline, CDR1 is MDHEN and CDR2 is SYDVKM. The CDR3 is 18 amino acids. The CDR3 sequence: CASSLSVGTGHLRGGYTF. CDR3 sequence (DNA): TGTGCCAGCAGTTTATCCGTAGGGACAGGACACTTGAGGGGCGGCTACACCTTC.

This clonotype was observed at least ten times. Its ends do not fully match the called genes, so a read error is possible. The genes are TRBV7-9 and TRBJ2-7, with D tentatively TRBD1 or TRBD2 (5 bases each). The CDR3 covers 13 residues. CDR1 and CDR2 (germline): SEHNR, FQNEAQ (reference sequence). The CDR3 sequence is CAGRVLGAYEQYF. CDR3 sequence (DNA): TGTGCCGGCAGGGTCTTGGGGGCCTACGAGCAGTACTTC.

In this sample, this clonotype turned up many times. The chain links TRBV5-1 to TRBJ2-7, with a possible D match to TRBD2 (6 bases). Germline V gives CDR1 SGHRS, CDR2 YFSETQ. This CDR3 is 18 amino acids long. Deletions cut 3 bases from V and 5 bases from J, with 27 bases between. Here the CDR3 reads CASSWVAVYTQGRNEQYF. The CDR3 bases are TGCGCCAGCAGCTGGGTGGCGGTCTATACCCAAGGGAGGAACGAGCAGTACTTC.

This clonotype was counted at least ten times. The V gene is TRBV30, the J gene TRBJ1-5; 8 bases align to TRBD1. Germline-derived CDR1 and CDR2 are GTSNPN and SVGIG (reference sequence). Trimming removed 1 base from V and 0 bases from J; junction bases left unmatched: 5. The CDR3 has 16 residues. The CDR3 nucleotides are TGTGCCTGGAGTGGGCAGGGGGCCTTTAGCAATCAGCCCCAGCATTTT. Protein product: CAWSGQGAFSNQPQHF.

Concerning this clonotype itself: This sequence is one base from a far larger clone and is likely a read error. The J gene is TRBJ2-7, the V gene TRBV29-1; 9 nucleotides align to TRBD2. The CDR3 is made up of 14 amino acids. Germline CDR1 SQVTM, CDR2 ANQGSEA. CDR3 region: CSAKPSGATYEQYF. CDR3 sequence (DNA): TGCAGTGCGAAACCTAGCGGGGCGACCTACGAGCAGTACTTC.

This clonotype showed up many times. V usage is TRBV7-2 and J usage is TRBJ1-2; D perhaps matches TRBD1 (6 bases). Trimming took off 5 bases at V and 4 bases at J, with 20 bases between the two ends. CDR3 length: 16 amino acids. Germline-derived CDR1 and CDR2 are SGHTA and FQGNSA. The CDR3 loop is CASSPFAQGLSYGYTF. The CDR3 nucleotides read TGTGCCAGCAGCCCCTTTGCACAGGGCTTGTCCTATGGCTACACCTTC.

Comments on this clonotype: This sequence is one base from a far larger clone and is likely a read error. The chain employs TRBV6-2 or TRBV6-3 and TRBJ2-7, with 8 bases identical to TRBD2. CDR3 size: 15 residues. The germline V gene has CDR1 MNHEY and CDR2 SVGEGT. V lost 5 bases to trimming and J lost 3 bases; unmatched junction nucleotides: 9. CDR3 amino acids: CASSEEAGGNYEQYF. CDR3 bases: TGTGCCAGCAGTGAAGAGGCGGGAGGCAACTACGAGCAGTACTTC.

The rearrangement joins TRBV20-1 to TRBJ1-2; D is possibly TRBD1 (5 bases). Germline lookup yields CDR1 DFQATT and CDR2 SNEGSKA (reference sequence). V was pared by 6 bases and J by 8 bases, with 19 bases between. CDR3 size: 13 residues. The CDR3, as DNA: TGCAGTGCCCGAACTCGGGGGAGTGGCGGCTACACCTTC. It specifies CSARTRGSGGYTF.

This clonotype was detected many times. V gene TRBV19 combines with J gene TRBJ1-3, with D unresolved. CDR1 is LNHDA, CDR2 SQIVND, per germline (reference sequence). Trimming pared 5 bases from V and 4 bases from J, leaving 12 bases between. CDR3 size: 14 residues. CDR3 nucleotide sequence: TGTGCCAGTAGTTCCGACACGAGAGGAAACACCATATATTTT. Translation: CASSSDTRGNTIYF.

This clonotype was seen repeatedly, ten times or more. V is TRBV20-1 and J is TRBJ2-1; possibly TRBD2 for D (5 bases). V was pared by 0 bases and J by 12 bases, with 18 bases between. The CDR3 length is 14 residues. Germline V CDR1 and CDR2: DFQATT, SNEGSKA (reference sequence). The CDR3 here is CSARDPTVPEGQFF. Written as DNA, the CDR3 is TGCAGTGCTAGAGATCCAACAGTCCCTGAGGGGCAGTTCTTC.

In its sample, this clonotype was seen many times. V usage is TRBV19 and J usage is TRBJ2-3; unclear D gene. CDR3 length: 11 residues. The germline V and J ends were trimmed by 3 bases and 6 bases, with 4 bases remaining between them. CDR1 is LNHDA and CDR2 is SQIVND in the germline V gene (reference sequence). The CDR3 DNA reads as TGTGCCAGTAGTATGAGGGATACGCAGTATTTT. It codes for CASSMRDTQYF.

This clonotype was found many times. The chain employs TRBV18 and TRBJ2-3; 7 nucleotides align to TRBD2. V lost 4 bases to trimming and J lost 10 bases; unmatched junction nucleotides: 11. In germline, CDR1 is KGHSH, CDR2 LQKENI. This CDR3 region has 14 residues. DNA for the CDR3: TGTGCCAGCTCACACCGGGGGGACTTTCTTTCGCAGTATTTT. This encodes CASSHRGDFLSQYF.

This clonotype occurred many times. The chain recombines TRBV5-1 with TRBJ2-1, with TRBD2 identical over 15 bases. The trim removed 0 bases at V and 7 bases at J, leaving 8 bases unmatched. The CDR3 has 18 residues. Per germline, CDR1 SGHRS and CDR2 YFSETQ. CDR3 amino acids: CASSLAPRTSGRGNEQFF. The CDR3 DNA sequence: TGCGCCAGCAGCTTGGCCCCCAGGACTAGCGGGAGGGGGAATGAGCAGTTCTTC.

This clonotype was picked up many times. The chain employs TRBV30 and TRBJ2-5; no clear D gene. From germline, CDR1 is GTSNPN and CDR2 SVGIG (reference sequence). CDR3 length equals 12 residues. Between the trimmed V and J ends, which lost 0 bases and 7 bases, there was a span of 9 bases. CDR3 amino acids: CAWSVPAGTQYF. CDR3 DNA sequence: TGTGCCTGGAGTGTACCAGCAGGGACCCAGTACTTC.

The sample holds many counts of this clonotype. This rearrangement joins TRBV19 to TRBJ1-4, with D possibly TRBD1 on 6 matching bases. This CDR3 contains 19 residues. V lost 4 bases, J lost 9 bases, and 30 bases lay in between. Germline V CDR1 and CDR2: LNHDA, SQIVND (reference sequence). DNA of the CDR3: TGTGCCAGTAGTAGGAGAGGGGGACAAGACTGGGTTAGAAGCAAAAAACTGTTTTTT. As protein: CASSRRGGQDWVRSKKLFF.

In regard to this clonotype: Only one base separates this from a far larger clonotype, so it likely reflects a read error. This rearrangement joins TRBV6-5 to TRBJ1-2; no clear D gene. This CDR3 comprises 13 residues. CDR1 is MNHEY, CDR2 SVGAGI, per germline. The CDR3 protein is CASSYSGVGGYAF. The CDR3, as DNA: TGTGCCAGCAGTTACTCAGGAGTGGGTGGCTACGCCTTC.

This clonotype has ten or more counts. This chain joins TRBV5-1 and TRBJ2-5, with TRBD2 matching 11 bases. Germline trimming cut 5 bases from V and 3 bases from J; bases unmatched to any gene: 15. CDR1 and CDR2 from the germline V gene are SGHRS and YFSETQ. The CDR3 length is 18 residues. For the CDR3, the DNA is TGCGCCAGCAGTCATGGCCCCCTAGCGGGGGGCCGCAAAGAGACCCAGTACTTC. It encodes CASSHGPLAGGRKETQYF.